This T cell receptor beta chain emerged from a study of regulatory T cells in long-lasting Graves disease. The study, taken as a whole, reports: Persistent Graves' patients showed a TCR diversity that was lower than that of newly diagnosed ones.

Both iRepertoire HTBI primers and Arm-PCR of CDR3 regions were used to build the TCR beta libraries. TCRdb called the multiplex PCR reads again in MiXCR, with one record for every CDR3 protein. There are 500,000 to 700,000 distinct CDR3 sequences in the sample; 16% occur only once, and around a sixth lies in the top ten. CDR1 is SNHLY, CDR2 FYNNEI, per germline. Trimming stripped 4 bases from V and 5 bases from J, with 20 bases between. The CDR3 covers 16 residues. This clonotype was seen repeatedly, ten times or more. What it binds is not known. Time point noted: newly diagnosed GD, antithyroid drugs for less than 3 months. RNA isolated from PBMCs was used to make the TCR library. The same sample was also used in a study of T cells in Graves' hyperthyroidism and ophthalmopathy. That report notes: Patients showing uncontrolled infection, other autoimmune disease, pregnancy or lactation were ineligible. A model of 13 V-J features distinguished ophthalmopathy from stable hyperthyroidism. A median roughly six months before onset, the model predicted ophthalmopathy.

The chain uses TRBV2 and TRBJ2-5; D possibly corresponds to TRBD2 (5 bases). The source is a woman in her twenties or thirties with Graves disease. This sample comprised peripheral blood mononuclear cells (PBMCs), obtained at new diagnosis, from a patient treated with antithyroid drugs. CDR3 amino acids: CASSGSLVLVVETQYF. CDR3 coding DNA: TGTGCCAGCAGTGGCTCACTAGTTCTGGTCGTGGAGACCCAGTACTTC.